The 27 T cell receptor beta chains in this list originate from one sample, sequenced in a study of cytomegalovirus exposure and HLA in healthy donors. PCR involved 60 Vbeta and 13 Jbeta primers. The data were produced by immunoSEQ multiplex PCR, yet TCRdb's version contains in-frame clones alone and is incomplete. This sample carries around 140,000 clones, roughly 82% of them seen once, and the ten largest clones take approximately 3.2%. Sequencing was performed on PBMCs. These receptors were collected from a man between 18 and 29 years old in good health and CMV-seropositive.

The chain uses TRBV5-1 and TRBJ2-7; perhaps TRBD1 as D (5 bases). Trimming left V 4 bases short and J 0 bases short, with 14 bases between. CDR1 SGHRS and CDR2 YFSETQ come from the germline V gene. The CDR3 is 15 amino acids. The DNA of the CDR3 is TGCGCCAGCAGCCCGGCCGGGCAGGGCTCCTACGAGCAGTACTTC. It codes for CASSPAGQGSYEQYF.

The chain joins TRBV9 to TRBJ1-1; the D is unclear. Germline CDR1 reads SGDLS; CDR2 reads YYNGEE. V dropped 0 bases and J dropped 0 bases, with 6 bases sitting between them. The CDR3 length is 14 residues. CDR3 residues: CASSVGLMNTEAFF. As DNA, the CDR3 is TGTGCCAGCAGCGTAGGTCTTATGAACACTGAAGCTTTCTTT.

This clone was counted a few times. This sequence joins TRBV6-6 and TRBJ1-1, with D perhaps TRBD1 (6 bases). This CDR3 contains 13 residues. Germline-derived CDR1 and CDR2 are MNHNY and SVGAGI (reference sequence). The V end lost 6 bases, the J end lost 5 bases, and 13 bases lay between the germline ends. Written as DNA, the CDR3 is TGTGCCAGCAGACAGGGCATTGGGACTGAAGCTTTCTTT. It yields the protein CASRQGIGTEAFF.

The chain combines TRBV5-1 with TRBJ2-1; TRBD1 is a possible D gene (6 bases). Germline values: CDR1 SGHRS, CDR2 YFSETQ. Trimming removed 3 bases from V and 10 bases from J, with 11 bases in between. The CDR3 has 12 amino acids. The CDR3 DNA follows: TGCGCCAGCAGCTGGGACATATACGAGCAGTTCTTC. It specifies CASSWDIYEQFF.

The genes are TRBV19 and TRBJ1-4, with 7 bases identical to TRBD1. The CDR3 contains 15 residues. V shed 3 bases, J shed 9 bases, and the junction held 10 bases outside the gene matches. CDR1 LNHDA and CDR2 SQIVND come from the germline V gene (reference sequence). This CDR3 reads CASSMSSGGRKKLFF. The CDR3, as DNA: TGTGCCAGTAGTATGAGTTCAGGGGGAAGGAAAAAACTGTTTTTT.

The chain is built from TRBV27 and TRBJ1-2; D gene uncertain. V was shortened by 5 bases and J by 5 bases, with 21 bases between the two germline ends. This CDR3 region has 16 residues. Per germline, CDR1 MNHEY and CDR2 SMNVEV (reference sequence). CDR3 in amino acids: CASSPLRGAALYGYTF. Written as DNA, the CDR3 is TGTGCCAGCAGTCCGCTGAGAGGAGCGGCGTTGTATGGCTACACCTTC.

The rearrangement links TRBV14 to TRBJ2-2; D perhaps matches TRBD1 (5 bases). The CDR3 has 16 residues. V lost 0 bases and J lost 3, with 11 bases in between. Germline V lookup: CDR1 SGHDN, CDR2 FVKESK. The CDR3 DNA follows: TGTGCCAGCAGCCAAGAATGGGGCCTTTACACCGGGGAGCTGTTTTTT. Translation: CASSQEWGLYTGELFF.

This chain joins TRBV11-2 and TRBJ1-1; D gene unclear. This CDR3 is 13 amino acids long. Looked up from germline, CDR1 is SGHAT and CDR2 is FQNNGV. The V and J ends lost 3 bases and 4 bases respectively, with 9 bases between them. The CDR3 loop reads CASSLAGATEAFF. For the CDR3, the DNA is TGTGCCAGCAGCTTGGCGGGTGCCACTGAAGCTTTCTTT.

The gene calls are TRBV7-3 and TRBJ2-7; D might be TRBD2 (6 bases). This CDR3 is 14 amino acids long. The V gene lost 5 bases and the J gene lost 5 bases, with 16 bases spanning the gap. The germline V gene has CDR1 SGHTA and CDR2 FQGTGA. The CDR3 DNA sequence: TGTGCCAGCAGCCTCTCACGGGGGTCCCACGAGCAGTACTTC. It yields the protein CASSLSRGSHEQYF. Filled out from reference TRBV7-3 and TRBJ2-7, the complete variable domain reads GAGVSQTPSNKVTEKGKYVELRCDPISGHTALYWYRQSLGQGPEFLIYFQGTGAADDSGLPNDRFFAVRPEGSVSTLKIQRTERGDSAVYLCASSLSRGSHEQYFGPGTRLTVT.

This clone was seen a single time. The V gene is TRBV6-5, the J gene TRBJ2-7; TRBD1 matches 8 bases. Trimming removed 3 bases from V and 4 bases from J; junction bases left unmatched: 5. The CDR3 length is 14 residues. Germline CDR1 MNHEY, CDR2 SVGAGI. This CDR3 is CASSYLTGGYEQYF. The DNA for the CDR3 is TGTGCCAGCAGTTATTTAACAGGGGGTTACGAGCAGTACTTC.

This chain uses TRBV6-4 with TRBJ1-1, with TRBD1 matching 7 bases. The CDR3 extends over 16 amino acids. Germline values: CDR1 MRHNA, CDR2 SNTAGT. V shed 10 bases, J shed 1 base, and the junction held 15 bases outside the gene matches. CDR3 sequence (DNA): TGTGCCACCCGGCGGGAGGGGGCGAACCCGAACACTGAAGCTTTCTTT. Residues: CATRREGANPNTEAFF.

This clone has a single count. CDR3 loop: CAWSPPHRGGGYTF. CDR3 sequence (DNA): TGTGCCTGGAGTCCCCCCCACCGCGGGGGTGGCTACACCTTC. The chain combines TRBV30 with TRBJ1-2; a possible D gene is TRBD1 (5 bases). V was clipped by 2 bases and J by 7 bases, with 17 bases between them. The CDR3 consists of 14 residues. The germline V gene encodes CDR1 GTSNPN and CDR2 SVGIG (reference sequence).

Only a few counts were recorded for this clone. The chain joins TRBV4-1 to TRBJ1-5; tentative D call: TRBD1 (5 bases). V was clipped by 0 bases and J by 7 bases, with 10 bases between them. This CDR3 contains 14 residues. Germline V gives CDR1 MGHRA, CDR2 YSYEKL. The CDR3 bases are TGCGCCAGCAGCCAAGATCTGGGGCAGCAGCCCCAGCATTTT. Its protein is CASSQDLGQQPQHF.

The chain combines TRBV7-9 with TRBJ2-7, with D perhaps matching TRBD1 (5 bases). The V and J ends lost 5 bases and 6 bases respectively, with 11 bases between them. The CDR3 runs 12 residues. Germline CDR1 SEHNR, CDR2 FQNEAQ (reference sequence). CDR3: CASSLDSTEQYF. The DNA of the CDR3 is TGTGCCAGCAGCCTAGACAGCACCGAGCAGTACTTC.

The CDR3 DNA sequence: TGTGCCAGCAGCTTATACCAGACACTGAGCTCCTACGAGCAGTACTTC. It codes for CASSLYQTLSSYEQYF. The chain couples TRBV5-6 to TRBJ2-7; no reliable D call. The CDR3 is 16 amino acids. CDR1 is SGHDT and CDR2 is YYEEEE in the germline V gene. The V end was cut by 2 bases, the J end by 0 bases, with 15 bases between.

The genes are TRBV28 and TRBJ2-3; no firm D call. V was shortened by 8 bases and J by 5 bases, with 14 bases between the two germline ends. Per germline, CDR1 MDHEN and CDR2 SYDVKM. The CDR3 runs 13 residues. CDR3 DNA sequence: TGTGCCAGCCGGTCCGCATTCGTAGATACGCAGTATTTT. It is translated as CASRSAFVDTQYF.

The rearrangement links TRBV19 to TRBJ2-7; tentatively, D is TRBD1 (5 bases). The V end lost 0 bases, the J end lost 5 bases, and 14 bases lay between the germline ends. Per germline, CDR1 LNHDA and CDR2 SQIVND (reference sequence). The CDR3 is made up of 15 amino acids. As DNA, the CDR3 is TGTGCCAGTAGTATAGAGAGGACATCCCGTAACGAGCAGTACTTC. Translated: CASSIERTSRNEQYF.

This chain links TRBV6-5 with TRBJ1-2, with 7 positions matching TRBD1. The CDR3 sequence is 13 residues long. Germline-derived CDR1 and CDR2 are MNHEY and SVGAGI. With V trimmed by 5 bases and J by 4 bases, 4 bases remained unmatched. For the CDR3, the DNA is TGTGCCAGCAGTGAGAGACAGGGCTATGGCTACACCTTC. Amino acid sequence: CASSERQGYGYTF.

This chain uses TRBV28 with TRBJ1-2, with D maybe TRBD1 (5 bases). The CDR3 has 16 amino acids. V dropped 4 bases and J dropped 0 bases, with 15 bases sitting between them. Germline V gene lookup returns CDR1 MDHEN and CDR2 SYDVKM. The CDR3 DNA follows: TGTGCCAGCAGTTCCCCCTCCGACAGATCTAACTATGGCTACACCTTC. Its translation: CASSSPSDRSNYGYTF.

This chain joins TRBV28 and TRBJ2-7, with D possibly TRBD2 on 9 matching bases. V gave up 4 bases and J gave up 6 bases, with 19 bases separating them. CDR3 length: 15 residues. Germline values: CDR1 MDHEN, CDR2 SYDVKM. CDR3 sequence: CASSYRGGTSTEQYF. CDR3 bases: TGTGCCAGCAGTTACAGGGGGGGGACTAGCACCGAGCAGTACTTC.

In this sample, this clone turned up once. V is TRBV4-1 and J is TRBJ2-6; D call uncertain. CDR3 length: 14 amino acids. CDR1 is MGHRA and CDR2 is YSYEKL in the germline V gene. Trimming took off 2 bases at V and 2 bases at J, with 4 bases between the two ends. The chain's CDR3 is CASSQNTGANVLTF. The CDR3 DNA sequence: TGCGCCAGCAGCCAAAATACTGGGGCCAACGTCCTGACTTTC.

The rearrangement joins TRBV7-3 to TRBJ2-3; 9 bases line up with TRBD2. V was pared by 4 bases and J by 6 bases, with 5 bases of the junction left unmatched. The CDR3 sequence is 14 residues long. Germline lookup yields CDR1 SGHTA and CDR2 FQGTGA. CDR3 sequence reads: CASSSGLARDTQYF. Here the CDR3 DNA reads TGTGCCAGCAGCTCCGGACTAGCGAGGGATACGCAGTATTTT.

The rearrangement links TRBV2 to TRBJ2-7, with 8 bases identical to TRBD1. V dropped 1 base and J dropped 2; count of bases not matched to a gene: 1. CDR3 length equals 14 residues. Germline V lookup: CDR1 SNHLY, CDR2 FYNNEI. CDR3 DNA: TGTGCCAGCAGTGAAGAGACAGGGGCCTACGAGCAGTACTTC. Translation gives CASSEETGAYEQYF.

This chain uses TRBV28 with TRBJ2-7; D uncertain. The CDR3 contains 13 residues. Trimming removed 6 bases at V and 9 bases at J, with 18 bases between. CDR1 is MDHEN, CDR2 SYDVKM, per germline. The CDR3 spells CASSLPPLVVQYF. Here the CDR3 DNA reads TGTGCCAGCAGCCTACCGCCCTTGGTGGTGCAGTACTTC.

V usage is TRBV6-6 and J usage is TRBJ2-3; TRBD1 matches 7 bases. Germline V gives CDR1 MNHNY, CDR2 SVGAGI (reference sequence). J was trimmed by 3 bases and V by 6 bases; bases with no gene match: 6. The CDR3 has 14 residues. The CDR3: CASSSGGITDTQYF. CDR3 nucleotide sequence: TGTGCCAGCAGCTCAGGGGGAATAACAGATACGCAGTATTTT.

The chain couples TRBV5-4 to TRBJ2-2; weak D call: TRBD2 (5 bases). The CDR3 is 12 amino acids. Germline CDR1 is SGHNT and CDR2 is YYREEE (reference sequence). The V end lost 10 bases, the J end lost 1 base, and 8 bases lay between the germline ends. The CDR3 sequence: CAVGLNTGELFF. DNA for the CDR3: TGTGCCGTTGGACTGAACACCGGGGAGCTGTTTTTT.

V and J are TRBV2 and TRBJ1-5, with 10 bases that match TRBD1. This CDR3 contains 14 residues. Germline CDR1 SNHLY, CDR2 FYNNEI. V lost 6 bases, J lost 3 bases, and 2 bases stayed unmatched. The CDR3 reads CASRGTGVNQPQHF. The CDR3 nucleotides read TGTGCCAGCAGGGGGACAGGGGTCAATCAGCCCCAGCATTTT.